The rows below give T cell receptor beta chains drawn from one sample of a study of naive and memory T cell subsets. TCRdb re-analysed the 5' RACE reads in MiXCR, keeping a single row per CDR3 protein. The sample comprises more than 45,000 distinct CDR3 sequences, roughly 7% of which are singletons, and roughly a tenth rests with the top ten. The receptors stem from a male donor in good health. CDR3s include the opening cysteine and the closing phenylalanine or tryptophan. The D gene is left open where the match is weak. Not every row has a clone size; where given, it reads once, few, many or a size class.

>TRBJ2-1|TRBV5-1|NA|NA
CASRGPSPNNEQFF
TGCGCCAGCAGGGGTCCTAGCCCTAACAATGAGCAGTTCTTC
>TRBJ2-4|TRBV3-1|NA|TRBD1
CASRLGQNRNIQYF
TGTGCCAGCAGGCTGGGACAGAATAGAAACATTCAGTACTTC
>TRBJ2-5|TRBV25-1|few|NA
CASSEYYVRTDEGETQYF
TGTGCCAGCAGTGAATATTATGTTAGGACAGACGAAGGGGAGACCCAGTACTTC
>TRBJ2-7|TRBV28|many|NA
CASSPTGTWEQYF
TGTGCCAGCAGCCCAACCGGGACTTGGGAGCAGTACTTC
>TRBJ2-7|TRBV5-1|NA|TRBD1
CASSPTGTVALYEQYF
TGCGCCAGCAGCCCAACCGGGACAGTGGCCCTCTACGAGCAGTACTTC
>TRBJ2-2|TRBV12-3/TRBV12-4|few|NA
CASTLQNPGVNTGELFF
TGTGCCAGCACCTTACAAAATCCAGGGGTGAACACCGGGGAGCTGTTTTTT
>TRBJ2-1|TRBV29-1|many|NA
CSVVLPSSYNEQFF
TGCAGCGTTGTCCTCCCTAGCTCCTACAATGAGCAGTTCTTC
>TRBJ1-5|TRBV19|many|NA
CASTDGQPQHF
TGTGCCAGCACAGACGGCCAGCCCCAGCATTTT
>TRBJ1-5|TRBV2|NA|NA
CASSEDRVGNQPQHF
TGTGCCAGCAGTGAAGACAGGGTTGGCAATCAGCCCCAGCATTTT
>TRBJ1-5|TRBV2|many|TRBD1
CASSPGTGGNQPQHF
TGTGCCAGCAGCCCCGGGACAGGGGGAAATCAGCCCCAGCATTTT
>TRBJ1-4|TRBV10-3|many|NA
CAIRSQATNEKLFF
TGTGCCATCAGGTCACAAGCAACTAATGAAAAACTGTTTTTT
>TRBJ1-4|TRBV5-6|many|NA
CASSLLGEQDNEKLFF
TGTGCCAGCAGCTTGCTGGGGGAGCAGGATAATGAAAAACTGTTTTTT
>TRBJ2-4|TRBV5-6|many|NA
CASSPGSKGKNIQYF
TGTGCCAGCAGCCCGGGCTCGAAAGGCAAAAACATTCAGTACTTC
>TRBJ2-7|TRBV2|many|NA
CASSEPHGDEQYF
TGTGCCAGCAGTGAACCACACGGAGACGAGCAGTACTTC
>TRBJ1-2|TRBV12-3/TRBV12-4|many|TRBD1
CASSPGQGTGYTF
TGTGCCAGCAGTCCAGGACAGGGGACTGGCTACACCTTC
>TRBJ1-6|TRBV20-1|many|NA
CSASAGGPNSPLHF
TGCAGTGCGAGCGCCGGGGGACCGAATTCACCCCTCCACTTT
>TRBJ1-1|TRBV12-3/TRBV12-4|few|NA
CASSLGVGENTEAFF
TGTGCCAGCAGTTTGGGGGTTGGGGAGAACACTGAAGCTTTCTTT
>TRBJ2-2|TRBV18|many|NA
CASSPRVVSTGELFF
TGTGCCAGCTCACCACGAGTAGTGAGCACCGGGGAGCTGTTTTTT
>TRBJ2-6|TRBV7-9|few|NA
CASSRAGDSGANVLTF
TGTGCCAGCAGCCGCGCCGGCGACTCTGGGGCCAACGTCCTGACTTTC
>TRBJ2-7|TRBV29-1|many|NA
CSVEGFERQESYEQYF
TGCAGCGTTGAAGGATTTGAGAGACAGGAATCCTACGAGCAGTACTTC
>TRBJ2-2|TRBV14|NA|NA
CASSLMNTGELFF
TGTGCCAGCAGCCTCATGAACACCGGGGAGCTGTTTTTT
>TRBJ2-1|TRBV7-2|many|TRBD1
CASSLEWPDRGSYNEQFF
TGTGCCAGCAGCTTAGAGTGGCCGGACAGGGGTTCCTACAATGAGCAGTTCTTC
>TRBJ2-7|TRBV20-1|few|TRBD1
CSAMGQAYEQYF
TGCAGTGCTATGGGACAGGCCTACGAGCAGTACTTC
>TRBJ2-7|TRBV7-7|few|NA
CASSPSAGVHEQYF
TGTGCCAGCAGCCCCTCGGCAGGGGTCCACGAGCAGTACTTC
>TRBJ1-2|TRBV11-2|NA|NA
CASSLGGTLYGYTF
TGTGCCAGCAGCTTAGGAGGGACCCTCTATGGCTACACCTTC
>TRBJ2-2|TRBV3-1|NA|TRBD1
CASSQPDRGQNTGELFF
TGTGCCAGCAGCCAACCCGACAGGGGGCAGAACACCGGGGAGCTGTTTTTT
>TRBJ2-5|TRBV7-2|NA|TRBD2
CASSFVTSAEETQYF
TGTGCCAGCAGCTTCGTGACTAGCGCGGAAGAGACCCAGTACTTC
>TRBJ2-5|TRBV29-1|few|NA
CSVESASDGGYF
TGCAGCGTTGAATCTGCCTCAGACGGAGGGTACTTC
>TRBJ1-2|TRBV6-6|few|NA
CASSYSDRGAYGYTF
TGTGCCAGCAGTTACTCGGATCGGGGGGCCTATGGCTACACCTTC
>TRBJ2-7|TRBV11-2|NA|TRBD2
CASSPPRLAGGLYEQYF
TGTGCCAGCAGCCCTCCCCGACTAGCGGGGGGGCTCTACGAGCAGTACTTC
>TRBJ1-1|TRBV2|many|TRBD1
CASWTGPGTEAFF
TGTGCCAGCTGGACAGGGCCAGGAACTGAAGCTTTCTTT
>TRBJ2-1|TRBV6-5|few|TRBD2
CASSLRPGLAGYNEQFF
TGTGCCAGCAGTCTTCGCCCGGGACTAGCGGGATACAATGAGCAGTTCTTC
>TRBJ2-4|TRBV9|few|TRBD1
CASSVDPAGTAENLAKNIQYF
TGTGCCAGCAGCGTAGATCCCGCCGGGACAGCTGAAAACCTAGCCAAAAACATTCAGTACTTC
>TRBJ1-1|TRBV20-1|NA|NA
CSARINGGVGWGTEAFF
TGCAGTGCTAGAATAAATGGGGGGGTCGGTTGGGGCACTGAAGCTTTCTTT
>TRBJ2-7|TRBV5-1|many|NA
CASSLARQGTYEQYF
TGCGCCAGCAGCTTGGCGCGGCAGGGCACCTACGAGCAGTACTTC
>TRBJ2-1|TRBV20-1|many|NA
CSARDLRGKYEQFF
TGCAGTGCTAGAGATCTTAGGGGGAAGTATGAGCAGTTCTTC
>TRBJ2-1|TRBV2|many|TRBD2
CASTRLAGGGEQFF
TGTGCCAGCACCAGACTAGCCGGAGGTGGTGAGCAGTTCTTC
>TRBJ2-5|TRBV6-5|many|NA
CASSSSQETQYF
TGTGCCAGCAGTTCCTCACAAGAGACCCAGTACTTC
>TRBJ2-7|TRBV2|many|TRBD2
CASRLAGAALQEQYF
TGTGCCAGCAGATTAGCGGGAGCGGCGCTGCAGGAGCAGTACTTC
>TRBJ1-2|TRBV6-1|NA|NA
CASVESRGYGYTF
TGTGCCAGCGTCGAGAGTCGGGGCTATGGCTACACCTTC
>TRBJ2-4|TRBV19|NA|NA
CASDSSGTGHIQYF
TGTGCCAGTGATTCGTCCGGGACGGGGCACATTCAGTACTTC
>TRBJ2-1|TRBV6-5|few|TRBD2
CASSYERGDNEQFF
TGTGCCAGCAGTTACGAGCGGGGGGATAATGAGCAGTTCTTC
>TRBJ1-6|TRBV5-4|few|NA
CASTPEGDDSPLHF
TGTGCCAGCACCCCGGAAGGGGATGATTCACCCCTCCACTTT
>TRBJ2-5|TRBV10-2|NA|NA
CASSEQGAETQYF
TGCGCCAGCAGTGAGCAAGGGGCGGAGACCCAGTACTTC
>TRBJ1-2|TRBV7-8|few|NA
CASSRDSSGSVNYGYTF
TGTGCCAGCAGCCGAGATAGCTCGGGCAGTGTTAACTATGGCTACACCTTC
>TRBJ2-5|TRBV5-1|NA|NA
CASSFRGQETQYF
TGCGCCAGCAGCTTTAGGGGCCAAGAGACCCAGTACTTC
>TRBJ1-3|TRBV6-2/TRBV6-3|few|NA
CASSYDSAGGNTIYF
TGTGCCAGCAGTTACGACTCCGCCGGTGGAAACACCATATATTTT
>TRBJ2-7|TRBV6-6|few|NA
CASSQRQESLYEQYF
TGTGCCAGCAGCCAACGACAAGAATCACTCTACGAGCAGTACTTC
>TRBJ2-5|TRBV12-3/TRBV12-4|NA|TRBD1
CATQQGAVTETQYF
TGTGCCACCCAACAGGGGGCCGTCACAGAGACCCAGTACTTC
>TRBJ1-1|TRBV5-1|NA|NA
CASSAELTANTEAFF
TGCGCCAGCAGCGCCGAACTGACAGCGAACACTGAAGCTTTCTTT
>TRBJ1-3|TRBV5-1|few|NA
CASSLAGDRGNTIYF
TGCGCCAGCAGCTTGGCCGGGGACCGGGGAAACACCATATATTTT
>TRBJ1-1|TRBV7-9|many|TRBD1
CASSLGTGAEAFF
TGTGCCAGCAGCCTCGGGACAGGCGCTGAAGCTTTCTTT
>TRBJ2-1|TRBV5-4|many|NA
CASSLEATRGNEQFF
TGTGCCAGCAGCTTAGAGGCCACGCGTGGTAATGAGCAGTTCTTC
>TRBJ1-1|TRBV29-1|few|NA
CSVREASSNTEAFF
TGCAGCGTACGGGAGGCGTCCTCGAACACTGAAGCTTTCTTT
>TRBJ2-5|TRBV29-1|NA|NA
CSVEPRGVGETQYF
TGCAGCGTTGAACCGAGGGGTGTTGGGGAGACCCAGTACTTC